This T cell receptor (beta chain) is from a study of T cells in Graves' hyperthyroidism and ophthalmopathy. This clonotype was seen a handful of times. From RNA transcripts, TCR beta CDR3 regions were amplified. The HTBI primer set drove a first-round RT-PCR of the TCR CDR3. In TCRdb, the multiplex PCR reads were re-called with MiXCR into one record per CDR3 protein. The sample holds over 350,000 distinct CDR3 sequences, around 20% seen once. The study based diagnoses on clinical symptoms, serum thyroxine and TRAb, thyroid ultrasound and orbital computed tomography. V was clipped by 6 bases and J by 10 bases, with 9 bases between them. This CDR3 has 12 amino acids. Germline-derived CDR1 and CDR2 are KGHDR and SFDVKD.

Sequenced sample: blood. The sequence came from a man between 18 and 29 years old with Graves' ophthalmopathy. This chain links TRBV24-1 with TRBJ1-6; D gene unclear. In nucleotides, the CDR3 is TGTGCCACCAGTAATGGGTTCTCACCCCTCCACTTT. This sequence encodes CATSNGFSPLHF.